The entry below gives a single T cell receptor (beta chain) sequence along with its context. Antigen: not known. TCRdb reprocessed the RT-PCR reads with MiXCR, giving one entry per CDR3 protein. This table holds 500,000 to 600,000 distinct CDR3 sequences, approximately 13% found once. The data derive from a study of response to subunit inactivated influenza vaccine. Overall study findings and caveats: Authors suggested each seasonal influenza vaccination recruits few new T cells.

The V segment lost 7 bases and the J segment 4 bases; nucleotides outside the gene matches: 9. The CDR3 runs 15 residues. The chain is built from TRBV12-3 or TRBV12-4 and TRBJ1-2, with 10 bases identical to TRBD1. Sequencing was performed on PBMCs from blood, taken about 40 days after vaccination. The receptor was derived from a man aged 50 or older who received an inactivated influenza vaccine. Here the CDR3 reads CASTTSGTGVYGYTF. As DNA, the CDR3 is TGTGCCAGCACGACAAGTGGGACAGGGGTCTATGGCTACACCTTC.